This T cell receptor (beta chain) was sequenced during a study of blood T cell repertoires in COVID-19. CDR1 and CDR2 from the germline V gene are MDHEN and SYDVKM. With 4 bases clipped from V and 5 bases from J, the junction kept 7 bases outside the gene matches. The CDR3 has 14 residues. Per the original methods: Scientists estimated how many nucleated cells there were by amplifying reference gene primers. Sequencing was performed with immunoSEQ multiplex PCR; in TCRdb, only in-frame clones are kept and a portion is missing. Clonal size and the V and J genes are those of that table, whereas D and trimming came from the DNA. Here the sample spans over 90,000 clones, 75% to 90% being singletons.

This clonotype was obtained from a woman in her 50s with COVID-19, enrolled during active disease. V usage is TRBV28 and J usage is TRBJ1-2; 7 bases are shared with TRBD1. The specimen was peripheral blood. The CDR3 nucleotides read TGTGCCAGCAGTTCCCCCCCGGGACAGTATGGCTACACCTTC. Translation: CASSSPPGQYGYTF.